These 14 T cell receptor beta chains share one sample of origin, sequenced in a study of blood T cell repertoires in COVID-19. Sequencing was performed with immunoSEQ multiplex PCR; in TCRdb, only in-frame clones are kept and a portion is missing. There are 20,000 to 25,000 clones in the sample; roughly 87% occur only once, and more than 20% lies in the top ten. The sequenced sample was peripheral blood. Receptor source: a human donor with active COVID-19. The donor label of this sample is uncertain.

This clone came up once. The chain combines TRBV7-9 with TRBJ2-5, with D possibly matching TRBD2 (7 bases). Trimming removed 10 bases at V and 1 base at J, with 10 bases between. Per germline, CDR1 SEHNR and CDR2 FQNEAQ (reference sequence). The CDR3 has 12 amino acids. CDR3 region: CATRGGQETQYF. The CDR3 DNA follows: TGTGCCACAAGGGGGGGCCAAGAGACCCAGTACTTC.

V gene TRBV5-4 combines with J gene TRBJ1-1; D perhaps matches TRBD1 (5 bases). V was trimmed by 2 bases and J by 1 base, leaving 12 bases between them. Germline CDR1 and CDR2: SGHNT and YYREEE (reference sequence). This CDR3 spans 15 amino acids. The CDR3 region is CASSFSQGRNTEAFF. In DNA, the CDR3 is TGTGCCAGCAGCTTCTCTCAGGGAAGGAACACTGAAGCTTTCTTT. The complete variable domain, with remaining parts taken from reference TRBV5-4 and TRBJ1-1, reads ETGVTQSPTHLIKTRGQQVTLRCSSQSGHNTVSWYQQALGQGPQFIFQYYREEENGRGNFPPRFSGLQFPNYSSELNVNALELDDSALYLCASSFSQGRNTEAFFGQGTRLTVV.

J is TRBJ2-1 and V is TRBV5-1, with 14 bases lining up with TRBD2. Germline V gene data show CDR1 as SGHRS and CDR2 as YFSETQ. The CDR3 spans 19 residues. With V trimmed by 4 bases and J by 1 base, 10 bases remained unmatched. CDR3 residues: CASSPRTSGRLGSYNEQFF. The DNA of the CDR3 is TGCGCCAGCAGCCCCCGGACTAGCGGGAGGTTAGGGTCCTACAATGAGCAGTTCTTC.

This sequence joins TRBV19 and TRBJ2-6, with 10 bases that match TRBD1. V shed 1 base and J 2 bases; nucleotides not matched to a gene: 8. The CDR3 contains 19 residues. Germline V lookup: CDR1 LNHDA, CDR2 SQIVND (reference sequence). The CDR3 bases are TGTGCCAGTAGTATAGTAGAAAGGACAGGGGGTGCTGGGGCCAACGTCCTGACTTTC. Its protein is CASSIVERTGGAGANVLTF.

This chain links TRBV4-1 with TRBJ1-2; possibly TRBD1 for D (5 bases). This CDR3 spans 14 amino acids. Germline CDR1 and CDR2: MGHRA and YSYEKL. V lost 0 bases and J 6 bases, leaving 11 bases between the germline ends. The CDR3 nucleotides read TGCGCCAGCAGCCAAGAAAACAGGCTCGATGGCTACACCTTC. Residues: CASSQENRLDGYTF.

This chain uses TRBV5-4 with TRBJ2-2; TRBD1 matches at 11 bases. Trimming cost V 4 bases and J 5 bases; bases outside gene matches: 10. The length of the CDR3 is 17 residues. Germline V CDR1 and CDR2: SGHNT, YYREEE (reference sequence). The CDR3 DNA is TGTGCCAGCAGCGCGGGACAGGGGGTGATGGCAACCGGGGAGCTGTTTTTT. Protein sequence: CASSAGQGVMATGELFF.

J is TRBJ1-2 and V is TRBV7-9, with TRBD1 matching 8 bases. The CDR3 runs 17 residues. The V and J ends lost 5 bases and 7 bases, in that order; junction bases with no gene match: 18. Germline V CDR1 and CDR2: SEHNR, FQNEAQ (reference sequence). The CDR3 protein is CASSAAPGQGSTGGYTF. Written as DNA, the CDR3 is TGTGCCAGCAGCGCCGCCCCCGGACAGGGTTCAACGGGTGGCTACACCTTC.

The genes are TRBV11-2 and TRBJ1-2, with 7 bases lining up with TRBD1. CDR1 is SGHAT and CDR2 is FQNNGV in the germline V gene. After removal of 5 bases from V and 6 bases from J, the junction contained 12 bases not matched to a gene. CDR3 length: 15 amino acids. The CDR3 is CASSPNPGTENGYTF. DNA of the CDR3: TGTGCCAGCAGCCCAAACCCCGGGACAGAGAATGGCTACACCTTC.

J is TRBJ2-1 and V is TRBV5-1; 7 nucleotides line up with TRBD2. The germline V gene has CDR1 SGHRS and CDR2 YFSETQ. CDR3 size: 18 residues. V dropped 0 bases and J dropped 6; count of bases not matched to a gene: 15. Written as DNA, the CDR3 is TGCGCCAGCAGCTTGGAAGGTGTGGGCGGGAGAATGGTCAATGAGCAGTTCTTC. This gives the protein CASSLEGVGGRMVNEQFF.

V usage is TRBV24-1 and J usage is TRBJ2-1, with TRBD2 matching over 14 bases. Germline V gene data show CDR1 as KGHDR and CDR2 as SFDVKD. V trimming: 3 bases; J trimming: 8 bases; junction bases outside the gene matches: 11. CDR3 size: 18 residues. CDR3: CATSDARTSGGLGDEQFF. CDR3 nucleotides: TGTGCCACCAGTGATGCAAGGACTAGCGGGGGGCTAGGGGATGAGCAGTTCTTC.

The count of this clone is one. The chain links TRBV27 to TRBJ2-7; D is undetermined. V lost 8 bases and J 6 bases, leaving 20 bases between the germline ends. The CDR3 has 14 amino acids. Germline-derived CDR1 and CDR2 are MNHEY and SMNVEV (reference sequence). DNA for the CDR3: TGTGCCAGCCTCTCTTTACTAACCCCTTCCGAGCAGTACTTC. As protein: CASLSLLTPSEQYF.

This sequence joins TRBV9 and TRBJ2-2, with TRBD1 as a possible D gene (6 bases). Germline CDR1 SGDLS, CDR2 YYNGEE. CDR3 length equals 15 residues. Trimming stripped 3 bases from V and 0 bases from J, with 9 bases between. The CDR3 sequence: CASSARTANTGELFF. In DNA, the CDR3 is TGTGCCAGCAGCGCCCGGACAGCGAACACCGGGGAGCTGTTTTTT. Full variable domain (outside the CDR3, taken from reference TRBV9 and TRBJ2-2): DSGVTQTPKHLITATGQRVTLRCSPRSGDLSVYWYQQSLDQGLQFLIQYYNGEERAKGNILERFSAQQFPDLHSELNLSSLELGDSALYFCASSARTANTGELFFGEGSRLTVL.

The chain uses TRBV5-4 and TRBJ2-2, with 8 bases fitting TRBD2. This CDR3 contains 15 residues. Germline CDR1 and CDR2: SGHNT and YYREEE (reference sequence). V was clipped by 2 bases and J by 1 base; unmatched bases: 1. The CDR3 bases are TGTGCCAGCAGCTTTAGCGGGGTGAACACCGGGGAGCTGTTTTTT. This gives the protein CASSFSGVNTGELFF.

The rearrangement uses TRBV19 and TRBJ2-7; D possibly corresponds to TRBD1 (5 bases). V lost 4 bases and J lost 0, with 13 bases in between. The CDR3 sequence is 15 residues long. Looked up from germline, CDR1 is LNHDA and CDR2 is SQIVND (reference sequence). The CDR3 DNA reads TGTGCCAGTAGTACCTCGGACACGAGCTCCTACGAGCAGTACTTC. This encodes CASSTSDTSSYEQYF.